This T cell receptor (beta chain) was found in a study of blood T cell repertoires in COVID-19. Overall study context: Samples of COVID-19 (acute and convalescent) were obtained from the United States, Italy and Spain.

In the original workflow: Quantification of nucleated cells was approximated via reference gene primer amplification. Repertoires were generated with immunoSEQ multiplex PCR, while TCRdb's copy carries only in-frame clones and drops some. That table supplies the V and J calls and clone size; D and trimming were determined from the DNA. The data contain a few hundred thousand clones, 80% of them singletons. CDR1 and CDR2 from the germline V gene are MNHEY and SMNVEV (reference sequence). The germline V and J ends were trimmed by 4 bases and 8 bases, with 29 bases remaining between them. This CDR3 contains 18 residues. Cohorts were determined from participant-reported clinical history.

The clonotype was recovered from a woman in her 40s with acute COVID-19. V and J are TRBV27 and TRBJ1-1, with D unresolved. Sequenced input: PBMCs or T cells enriched from blood (not recorded which). CDR3 DNA: TGTGCCAGCAGTTCCTCACGAACCCGCCCAGGTCGGTGGGTCGAAGCTTTCTTT. Its translation: CASSSSRTRPGRWVEAFF.